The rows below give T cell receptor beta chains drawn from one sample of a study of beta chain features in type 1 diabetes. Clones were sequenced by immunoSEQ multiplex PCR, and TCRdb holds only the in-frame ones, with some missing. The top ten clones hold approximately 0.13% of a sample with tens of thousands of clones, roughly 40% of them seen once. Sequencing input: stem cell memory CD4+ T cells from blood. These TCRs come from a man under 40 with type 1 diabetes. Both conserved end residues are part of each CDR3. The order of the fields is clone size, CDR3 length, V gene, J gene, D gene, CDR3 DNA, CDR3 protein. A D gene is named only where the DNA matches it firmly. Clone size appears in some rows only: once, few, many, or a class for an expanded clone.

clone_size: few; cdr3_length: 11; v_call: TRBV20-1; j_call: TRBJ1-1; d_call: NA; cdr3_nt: TGCAGTGCGCCGGTGAACACTGAAGCTTTCTTT; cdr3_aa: CSAPVNTEAFF
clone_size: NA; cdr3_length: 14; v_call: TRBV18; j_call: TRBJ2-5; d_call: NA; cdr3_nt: TGTGCCAGCTCACCAATAACAGGGCGAGAGACCCAGTACTTC; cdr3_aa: CASSPITGRETQYF
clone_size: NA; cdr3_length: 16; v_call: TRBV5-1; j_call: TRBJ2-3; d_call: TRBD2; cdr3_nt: TGCGCCAGCAGCCCGTTTAGCGGGAGTAAAACAGATACGCAGTATTTT; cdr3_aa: CASSPFSGSKTDTQYF
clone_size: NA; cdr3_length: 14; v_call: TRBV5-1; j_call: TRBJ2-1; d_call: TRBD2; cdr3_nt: TGCGCCAGCAGCTTCACTAGCGGGAGGAATGAGCAGTTCTTC; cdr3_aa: CASSFTSGRNEQFF
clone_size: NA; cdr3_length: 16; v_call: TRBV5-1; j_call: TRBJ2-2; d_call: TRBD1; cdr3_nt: TGCGCCAGCCGAACTACCGGGACAGGGTTTACCGGGGAGCTGTTTTTT; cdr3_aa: CASRTTGTGFTGELFF
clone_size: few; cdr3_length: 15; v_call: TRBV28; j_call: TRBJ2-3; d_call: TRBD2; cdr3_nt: TGTGCCAGCGGGGGGGTTGGAGCGTTGGCAGATACGCAGTATTTT; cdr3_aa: CASGGVGALADTQYF
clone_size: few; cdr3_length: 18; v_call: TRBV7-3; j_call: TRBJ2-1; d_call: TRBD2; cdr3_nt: TGTGCCAGCAGCCCCAGGGGGGCTAGCGGGAGATCCCACAATGAGCAGTTCTTC; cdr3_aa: CASSPRGASGRSHNEQFF
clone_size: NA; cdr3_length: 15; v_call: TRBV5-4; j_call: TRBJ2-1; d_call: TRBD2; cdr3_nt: TGTGCCAGCAGCCTGTGGACTAGCGGGAGCAATGAGCAGTTCTTC; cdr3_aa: CASSLWTSGSNEQFF
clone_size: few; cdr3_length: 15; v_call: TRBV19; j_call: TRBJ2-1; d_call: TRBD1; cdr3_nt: TGTGCCAGTAGTTTGGGGACAGGGGCCTACAATGAGCAGTTCTTC; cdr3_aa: CASSLGTGAYNEQFF
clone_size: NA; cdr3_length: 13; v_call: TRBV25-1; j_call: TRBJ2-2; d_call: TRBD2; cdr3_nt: TGTGCAGTAGCGGGAGTTTTTACCGGGGAGCTGTTTTTT; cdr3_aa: CAVAGVFTGELFF
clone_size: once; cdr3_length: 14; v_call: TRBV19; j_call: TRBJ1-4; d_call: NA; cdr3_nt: TGTGCCATTTCCGGCGGGGGATCTAATGAAAAACTGTTTTTT; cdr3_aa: CAISGGGSNEKLFF
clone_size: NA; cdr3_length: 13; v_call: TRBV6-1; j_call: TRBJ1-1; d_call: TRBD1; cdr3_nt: TGTGCCAGCAGTGATCAGGGGGACACTGAAGCTTTCTTT; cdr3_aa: CASSDQGDTEAFF
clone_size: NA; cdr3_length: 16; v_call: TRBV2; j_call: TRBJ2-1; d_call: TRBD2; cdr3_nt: TGTGCCAGCAGTTACCTGGAGGGGACTAGAGGCGGGGAGCAGTTCTTC; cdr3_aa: CASSYLEGTRGGEQFF
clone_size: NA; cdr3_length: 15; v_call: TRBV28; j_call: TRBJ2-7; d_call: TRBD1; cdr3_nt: TGTGCCAGCGACCCTTCGGGACAGGGCCGCTACGAGCAGTACTTC; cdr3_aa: CASDPSGQGRYEQYF
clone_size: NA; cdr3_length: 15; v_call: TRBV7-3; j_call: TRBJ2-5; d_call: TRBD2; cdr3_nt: TGTGCCAGCAGCCATTACGGGAGGGCCTTAGAGACCCAGTACTTC; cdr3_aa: CASSHYGRALETQYF
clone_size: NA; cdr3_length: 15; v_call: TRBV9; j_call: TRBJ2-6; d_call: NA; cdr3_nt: TGTGCCAGCAGCGTTCAGGGGACTGGGGCCAACGTCCTGACTTTC; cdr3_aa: CASSVQGTGANVLTF
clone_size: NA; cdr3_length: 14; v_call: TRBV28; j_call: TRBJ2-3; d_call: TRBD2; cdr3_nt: TGTGCCACCGGGCGGGGGGGGATCACAGATACGCAGTATTTT; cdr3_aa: CATGRGGITDTQYF
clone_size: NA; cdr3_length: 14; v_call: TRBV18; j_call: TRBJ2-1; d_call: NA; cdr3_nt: TGTGCCAGCTCACTGCAGGGTTTATCCAATGAGCAGTTCTTC; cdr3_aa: CASSLQGLSNEQFF
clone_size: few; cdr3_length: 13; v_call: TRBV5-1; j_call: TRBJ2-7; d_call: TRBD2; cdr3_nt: TGCGCCAGCTCCTGGACTAGCGGCTACGAGCAGTACTTC; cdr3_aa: CASSWTSGYEQYF
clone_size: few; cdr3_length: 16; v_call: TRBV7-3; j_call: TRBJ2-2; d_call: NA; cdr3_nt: TGTGCCAGCAGCTTAAATCCCCCGGGGGAAAACGGGGAGCTGTTTTTT; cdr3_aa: CASSLNPPGENGELFF
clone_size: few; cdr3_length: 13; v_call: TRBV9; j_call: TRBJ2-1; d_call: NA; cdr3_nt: TGTGCCAGCAGCGTAAACCAGTACAATGAGCAGTTCTTC; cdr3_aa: CASSVNQYNEQFF
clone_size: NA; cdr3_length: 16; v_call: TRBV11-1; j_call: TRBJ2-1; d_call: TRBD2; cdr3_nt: TGTGCCAGCAGCGCCGCTAGCGGGAGGAGATCCGATGAGCAGTTCTTC; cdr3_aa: CASSAASGRRSDEQFF
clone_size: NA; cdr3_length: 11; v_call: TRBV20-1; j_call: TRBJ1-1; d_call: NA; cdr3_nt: TGCAGTGGAATCAGGGGCCAGCGGGCTTTCTTT; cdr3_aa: CSGIRGQRAFF
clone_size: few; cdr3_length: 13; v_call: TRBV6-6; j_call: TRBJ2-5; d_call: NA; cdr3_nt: TGTGCCAGCACCCCCGGGAGCTGGGAGACCCAGTACTTC; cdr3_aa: CASTPGSWETQYF
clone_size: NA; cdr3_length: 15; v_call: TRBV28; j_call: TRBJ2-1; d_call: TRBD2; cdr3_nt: TGTGCCAGCAACCTCGGGACTAGCGTTTACAATGAGCAGTTCTTC; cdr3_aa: CASNLGTSVYNEQFF
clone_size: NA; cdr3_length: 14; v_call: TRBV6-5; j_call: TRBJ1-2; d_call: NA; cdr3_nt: TGTGCCAGCTTTTCCCAGCGGCAGAACTATGGCTACACCTTC; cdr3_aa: CASFSQRQNYGYTF
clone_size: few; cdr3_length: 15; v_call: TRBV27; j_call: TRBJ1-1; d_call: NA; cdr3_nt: TGTGCCAGCAGTGATTCGAGACATTGGAACACTGAAGCTTTCTTT; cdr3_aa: CASSDSRHWNTEAFF
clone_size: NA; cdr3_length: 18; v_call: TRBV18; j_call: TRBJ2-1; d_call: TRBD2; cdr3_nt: TGTGCCAGCTCACCCCTGATGCTAGCGGGAACCTCCTACAATGAGCAGTTCTTC; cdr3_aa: CASSPLMLAGTSYNEQFF
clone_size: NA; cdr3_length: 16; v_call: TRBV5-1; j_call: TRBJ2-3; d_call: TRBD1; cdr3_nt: TGCGCCAGCAGCTTACCGATGTCCCAGGGGGCTAATACGCAGTATTTT; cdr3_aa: CASSLPMSQGANTQYF
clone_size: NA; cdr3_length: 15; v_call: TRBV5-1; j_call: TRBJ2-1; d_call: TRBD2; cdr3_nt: TGCGCCAGCAGCCCACAACTAGCGGGAGGCAATGAGCAGTTCTTC; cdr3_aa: CASSPQLAGGNEQFF
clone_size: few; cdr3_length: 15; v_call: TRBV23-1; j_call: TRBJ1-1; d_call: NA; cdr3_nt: TGCGCCAGCAGTCAATCACAGGGAGTGAACACTGAAGCTTTCTTT; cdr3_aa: CASSQSQGVNTEAFF
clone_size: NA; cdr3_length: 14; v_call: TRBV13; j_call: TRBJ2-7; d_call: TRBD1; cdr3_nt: TGTGCCAGCAGCTTATGGGACAGGGACTACGAGCAGTACTTC; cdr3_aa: CASSLWDRDYEQYF
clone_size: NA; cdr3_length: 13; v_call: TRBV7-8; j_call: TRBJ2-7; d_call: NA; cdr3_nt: TGTGCCAGCAGCTTTCGGCGGAACTACGAGCAGTACTTC; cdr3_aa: CASSFRRNYEQYF
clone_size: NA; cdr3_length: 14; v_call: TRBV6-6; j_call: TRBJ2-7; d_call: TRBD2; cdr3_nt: TGTGCCAGCTCGAAGAGCGGGAGCAGATACGAGCAGTACTTC; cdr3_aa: CASSKSGSRYEQYF
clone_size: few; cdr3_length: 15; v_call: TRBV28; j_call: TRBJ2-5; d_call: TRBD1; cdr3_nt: TGTGCCAGCAGTCCGTGGACAGGGGGGAGGGAGACCCAGTACTTC; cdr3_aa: CASSPWTGGRETQYF
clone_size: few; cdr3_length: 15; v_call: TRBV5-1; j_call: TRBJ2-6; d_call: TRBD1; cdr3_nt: TGCGCCAGCAGCCTTAGGGACAGTGGGGCCAACGTCCTGACTTTC; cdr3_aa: CASSLRDSGANVLTF
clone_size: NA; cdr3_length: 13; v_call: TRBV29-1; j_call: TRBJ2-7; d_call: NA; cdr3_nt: TGCAGCGTTGCACGAACTACCCGTCTCGAGCAGTACTTC; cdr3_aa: CSVARTTRLEQYF
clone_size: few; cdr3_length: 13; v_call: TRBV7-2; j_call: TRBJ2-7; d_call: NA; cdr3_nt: TGTGCCAGCAGATTCACAGGGAGCCACGAGCAGTACTTC; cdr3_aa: CASRFTGSHEQYF
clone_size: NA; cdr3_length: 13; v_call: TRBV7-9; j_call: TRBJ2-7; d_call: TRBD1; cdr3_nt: TGTGCCAGCAGCGGCCGAGGACAGGGCCTTGCGTACTTC; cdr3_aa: CASSGRGQGLAYF
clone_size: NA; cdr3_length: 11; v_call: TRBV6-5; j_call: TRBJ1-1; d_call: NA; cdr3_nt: TGTGCCAGCAGACAGGACACTGAAGCTTTCTTT; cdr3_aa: CASRQDTEAFF
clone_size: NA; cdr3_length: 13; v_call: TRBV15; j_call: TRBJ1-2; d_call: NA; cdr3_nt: TGTGCCACCAGCAGAGAACGCGTCGGGGGCTACACCTTC; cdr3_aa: CATSRERVGGYTF